This passage covers 32 T cell receptor beta chains from one sample sequenced in a study of regulatory T cells in long-lasting Graves disease. Time point denoted: persistent/refractory GD, antithyroid drugs over 5 years with positive TRAb. After RNA was extracted from PBMCs, the TCR library was made from it. CDR3 regions were amplified by Arm-PCR using iRepertoire HTBI primers to build TCR beta libraries. TCRdb fed the multiplex PCR reads into MiXCR, producing one record per CDR3 protein. The table shows roughly 500,000 distinct CDR3 sequences, with more than 20% occurring only once. The sequencing used peripheral blood mononuclear cells (PBMCs), collected when the disease was refractory, from a patient treated with antithyroid drugs. These receptors all come from a female donor with Graves disease.

This clonotype was detected many times. The J gene is TRBJ2-4, the V gene TRBV28; D is possibly TRBD1 (6 bases). The CDR3 consists of 13 residues. Germline V CDR1 and CDR2: MDHEN, SYDVKM. Between the trimmed V and J ends, which lost 7 bases and 9 bases, there was a span of 16 bases. CDR3 amino acids: CASKPRGSGIQYF. In DNA, the CDR3 is TGTGCCAGCAAACCCAGGGGATCGGGCATTCAGTACTTC.

In regard to this clonotype: The junction does not match germline at one end; this may be a read error. The rearrangement joins TRBV10-1 to TRBJ1-1; unclear D gene. The CDR3 contains 13 residues. CDR1 and CDR2 from the germline V gene are WNHNN and SYGVQD (reference sequence). The CDR3: CASARLGYTETFF. The DNA of the CDR3 is TGTGCCAGCGCCCGTTTGGGTTACACTGAAACTTTCTTT.

The chain couples TRBV19 to TRBJ2-2; D not resolved. The CDR3 consists of 13 residues. V shed 2 bases and J shed 5 bases, with 6 bases lying between them. The germline V gene encodes CDR1 LNHDA and CDR2 SQIVND (reference sequence). The CDR3 is CASSIFETGELFF. CDR3 in DNA: TGTGCCAGTAGTATATTCGAAACCGGGGAGCTGTTTTTT.

This clonotype was seen at least ten times. The CDR3 region is CASRGAGEGTEAFF. In DNA, the CDR3 is TGTGCCAGCAGGGGCGCGGGGGAGGGCACTGAAGCTTTCTTT. This chain links TRBV6-2 or TRBV6-3 with TRBJ1-1; D perhaps matches TRBD1 (5 bases). Germline CDR1 reads MNHEY; CDR2 reads SVGEGT. V was pared by 6 bases and J by 4 bases, with 15 bases between. The CDR3 length is 14 residues.

This clonotype was counted between two and nine times. The chain is built from TRBV18 and TRBJ2-5; D remains unclear. The V end was cut by 3 bases, the J end by 5 bases, with 16 bases between. The CDR3 totals 15 residues. Per the germline V gene, CDR1 is KGHSH and CDR2 is LQKENI. The CDR3, as DNA: TGTGCCAGCTCACCCCGTGACTTGTCCTTGGAGACCCAGTACTTC. It specifies CASSPRDLSLETQYF. Using reference TRBV18 and TRBJ2-5 for the parts outside the CDR3, the full variable domain is NAGVMQNPRHLVRRRGQEARLRCSPMKGHSHVYWYRQLPEEGLKFMVYLQKENIIDESGMPKERFSAEFPKEGPSILRIQQVVRGDSAAYFCASSPRDLSLETQYFGPGTRLLVL.

Concerning this clonotype: With a much larger clone just one base away, this may be a read error. The genes are TRBV6-2 or TRBV6-3 and TRBJ1-2; 9 bases match TRBD1. This CDR3 comprises 15 residues. V lost 5 bases and J lost 4; bases outside the gene matches: 8. Germline-derived CDR1 and CDR2 are MNHEY and SVGEGT. The DNA of the CDR3 is TGTGCCAGCAGTGTGAGACAGGGGGTCACCTATGGCTACACCTTC. Translated, it gives CASSVRQGVTYGYTF.

This clonotype has only a few counts. The V call is TRBV12-3 or TRBV12-4, the J call TRBJ2-1; 8 bases align to TRBD2. This CDR3 region has 14 residues. V lost 8 bases, J lost 4 bases, and 7 bases stayed unmatched. The CDR3 sequence: CASFTGLVYNEQFF. The CDR3 nucleotides read TGTGCCAGCTTCACGGGACTAGTGTACAATGAGCAGTTCTTC.

The sample holds many counts of this clonotype. The genes are TRBV2 and TRBJ1-1; D might be TRBD1 (5 bases). CDR1 and CDR2 from the germline V gene are SNHLY and FYNNEI. The ends were cut back, 1 base at V and 6 bases at J, with 12 bases in the middle. The CDR3 is 14 residues long. CDR3 in amino acids: CASSEDRGAAEAFF. Written as DNA, the CDR3 is TGTGCCAGCAGTGAAGATAGGGGCGCCGCTGAAGCTTTCTTT.

The genes are TRBV6-1 and TRBJ2-7, with 12 positions matching TRBD2. V dropped 1 base and J dropped 3; count of bases not matched to a gene: 4. The CDR3 has 16 amino acids. CDR1 and CDR2 (germline): MNHNS, SASEGT. The CDR3 coding sequence is TGTGCCAGCAGTGAAGGACTAGCGGGAGTATACTACGAGCAGTACTTC. Residues: CASSEGLAGVYYEQYF.

This chain links TRBV11-2 with TRBJ2-7; tentative D call: TRBD1 (6 bases). This CDR3 has 14 amino acids. V lost 0 bases and J lost 2, with 8 bases in between. Germline V lookup: CDR1 SGHAT, CDR2 FQNNGV. For the CDR3, the DNA is TGTGCCAGCAGCTTAGAACGGGACACCTACGAGCAGTACTTC. Its translation: CASSLERDTYEQYF.

This clonotype has more than one count but fewer than ten. The chain has TRBV5-6 and TRBJ2-2; 7 nucleotides agree with TRBD2. Germline loops: CDR1 SGHDT, CDR2 YYEEEE. Unmatched junction bases numbered 11, after V lost 4 bases and J lost 5 bases. The CDR3 is made up of 16 amino acids. In DNA form, the CDR3 reads TGTGCCAGCAGCGACGGGGGGTGGTCGGAGACCGGGGAGCTGTTTTTT. This codes for CASSDGGWSETGELFF.

This clonotype was counted between two and nine times. The chain links TRBV7-2 to TRBJ2-7, with D tentatively TRBD2 (5 bases). Germline CDR1 reads SGHTA; CDR2 reads FQGNSA. The CDR3 has 16 residues. V lost 4 bases to trimming and J lost 2 bases, with 18 bases between them. CDR3 protein: CASSSRDSVGTYEQYF. For the CDR3, the DNA is TGTGCCAGCAGCTCCCGGGATTCCGTCGGGACCTACGAGCAGTACTTC. Supplemented by reference TRBV7-2 and TRBJ2-7, the full variable domain reads GAGVSQSPSNKVTEKGKDVELRCDPISGHTALYWYRQSLGQGLEFLIYFQGNSAPDKSGLPSDRFSAERTGGSVSTLTIQRTQQEDSAVYLCASSSRDSVGTYEQYFGPGTRLTVT.

In regard to this clonotype: Just one base apart from a much larger clone, this may be a read error. V gene TRBV2 combines with J gene TRBJ2-7, with D unresolved. Germline values: CDR1 SNHLY, CDR2 FYNNEI. Trimming removed 8 bases at V and 3 bases at J, with 17 bases between. This CDR3 spans 14 amino acids. The CDR3 region is CASGSWTGRYEQYF. CDR3 nucleotide sequence: TGTGCCAGCGGTTCTTGGACGGGCCGCTACGAGCAGTACTTC.

In this sample, this clonotype turned up a few times. The V gene is TRBV20-1, the J gene TRBJ2-7; perhaps TRBD2 as D (7 bases). The ends were cut back, 1 base at V and 1 base at J, with 23 bases in the middle. Per the germline V gene, CDR1 is DFQATT and CDR2 is SNEGSKA (reference sequence). There are 18 residues in the CDR3. CDR3 sequence (DNA): TGCAGTGCTAGAGGGTACTCCCCCCTCGGGGGGCCGTCCTACGAGCAGTACTTC. Translating it yields CSARGYSPLGGPSYEQYF.

This clonotype appeared a few times. The rearrangement links TRBV30 to TRBJ2-7, with 9 bases matching TRBD2. Trimming cost V 5 bases and J 6 bases; bases outside gene matches: 11. The CDR3 is 14 residues long. From germline, CDR1 is GTSNPN and CDR2 SVGIG (reference sequence). The CDR3 DNA reads as TGTGCCTGGCGAATAGCGGGAGCCCTCCCCGAGCAGTACTTC. Translated: CAWRIAGALPEQYF.

The rearrangement links TRBV19 to TRBJ1-1, with D hard to call. Germline CDR1 LNHDA, CDR2 SQIVND (reference sequence). The CDR3 is 15 amino acids. Deletions cut 5 bases from V and 5 bases from J, with 18 bases between. The CDR3 region has the DNA TGTGCCAGTAGTGCCTTGCGCTCCTTGGGGACTGAAGCTTTCTTT. It translates to CASSALRSLGTEAFF.

This clonotype was counted ten times or more. This rearrangement joins TRBV3-1 to TRBJ2-2; D is unresolved. Per the germline V gene, CDR1 is LGHDT and CDR2 is YNNKEL (reference sequence). V lost 0 bases and J lost 6, with 8 bases in between. CDR3 length equals 14 residues. The CDR3 loop is CASSQDPSAGELFF. For the CDR3, the DNA is TGTGCCAGCAGCCAAGACCCCTCGGCCGGGGAGCTGTTTTTT.

The chain combines TRBV29-1 with TRBJ1-2, with D unclear. This CDR3 has 11 amino acids. V lost 2 bases, J lost 8 bases, and 9 bases lay in between. Germline lookup yields CDR1 SQVTM and CDR2 ANQGSEA. Here the CDR3 DNA reads TGCAGCGTTGAACGGCAGAACGGCTACACCTTC. Its protein product is CSVERQNGYTF. The full variable domain, in which reference TRBV29-1 and TRBJ1-2 provide the parts outside the CDR3, is SAVISQKPSRDICQRGTSLTIQCQVDSQVTMMFWYRQQPGQSLTLIATANQGSEATYESGFVIDKFPISRPNLTFSTLTVSNMSPEDSSIYLCSVERQNGYTFGSGTRLTVV.

The V call is TRBV7-9, the J call TRBJ2-5; D is possibly TRBD1 (6 bases). Trimming removed 5 bases from V and 1 base from J, with 11 bases in between. Germline CDR1 and CDR2: SEHNR and FQNEAQ (reference sequence). The CDR3 sequence is 14 residues long. The CDR3 nucleotides are TGTGCCAGCAGCCATCGGGACATCCAAGAGACCCAGTACTTC. Residues: CASSHRDIQETQYF. Variable domain in full (rest from reference TRBV7-9 and TRBJ2-5): DTGVSQNPRHKITKRGQNVTFRCDPISEHNRLYWYRQTLGQGPEFLTYFQNEAQLEKSRLLSDRFSAERPKGSFSTLEIQRTEQGDSAMYLCASSHRDIQETQYFGPGTRLLVL.

The table lists this clonotype with a few counts. The chain employs TRBV14 and TRBJ2-7; tentative D call: TRBD1 (5 bases). The CDR3 contains 13 residues. Trimming removed 4 bases at V and 3 bases at J, with 10 bases between. In germline, CDR1 is SGHDN, CDR2 FVKESK. The CDR3: CASSLETVYEQYF. The CDR3 coding sequence is TGTGCCAGCAGCCTAGAGACAGTCTACGAGCAGTACTTC.

This clonotype was counted ten times or more. The chain recombines TRBV7-6 with TRBJ1-1; unclear D gene. Germline CDR1 is SGHVS and CDR2 is FNYEAQ. The CDR3 length is 12 residues. The V and J ends lost 5 bases and 7 bases respectively, with 11 bases between them. The CDR3 nucleotides are TGTGCCAGCAGCCAAGGAACTGGTGAAGCTTTCTTT. Amino acids: CASSQGTGEAFF. Combining the CDR3 with reference TRBV7-6 and TRBJ1-1 gives the whole variable domain GAGVSQSPRYKVTKRGQDVALRCDPISGHVSLYWYRQALGQGPEFLTYFNYEAQQDKSGLPNDRFSAERPEGSISTLTIQRTEQRDSAMYRCASSQGTGEAFFGQGTRLTVV.

This clonotype was observed a handful of times. The chain employs TRBV6-2 or TRBV6-3 and TRBJ2-7; the match to TRBD2 covers 13 bases. The CDR3 totals 15 residues. Germline trimming cut 6 bases from V and 5 bases from J; bases unmatched to any gene: 7. Germline V lookup: CDR1 MNHEY, CDR2 SVGEGT. The CDR3 nucleotides are TGTGCCAGCAGCACTGGACTAGCGGGAGTCCACGAGCAGTACTTC. This codes for CASSTGLAGVHEQYF.

The J gene is TRBJ2-1, the V gene TRBV28; D is perhaps TRBD2 (7 bases). Germline CDR1 reads MDHEN; CDR2 reads SYDVKM. Trimming removed 6 bases from V and 4 bases from J, with 19 bases in between. The CDR3 sequence is 16 residues long. The CDR3 is CASRGFTGRGYNEQFF. The CDR3 region has the DNA TGTGCCAGCAGGGGATTTACAGGGAGGGGATACAATGAGCAGTTCTTC. The full variable domain, rest sourced from reference TRBV28 and TRBJ2-1, is DVKVTQSSRYLVKRTGEKVFLECVQDMDHENMFWYRQDPGLGLRLIYFSYDVKMKEKGDIPEGYSVSREKKERFSLILESASTNQTSMYLCASRGFTGRGYNEQFFGPGTRLTVL.

The table lists this clonotype with a few counts. The chain carries TRBV28 and TRBJ2-1; TRBD2 might be the D (5 bases). CDR3 length: 15 amino acids. CDR1 and CDR2 from the germline V gene are MDHEN and SYDVKM. The germline V and J ends were trimmed by 6 bases and 2 bases, with 14 bases remaining between them. CDR3 sequence: CASRVSAGAYNEQFF. CDR3 nucleotide sequence: TGTGCCAGCAGAGTTTCTGCGGGTGCCTACAATGAGCAGTTCTTC.

The CDR3 coding sequence is TGCAGCGTTGAGACAGGGCCGGGGGCCTATGGCTACACCTTC. This sequence encodes CSVETGPGAYGYTF. The V gene is TRBV29-1, the J gene TRBJ1-2, with 7 bases that match TRBD1. CDR1 is SQVTM, CDR2 ANQGSEA, per germline. With V trimmed by 3 bases and J by 4 bases, 8 bases remained unmatched. The CDR3 loop spans 14 amino acids.

With respect to this clonotype: Just one base apart from a much larger clone, this may be a read error. This CDR3 is CASSREWEGETQYF. The DNA of the CDR3 is TGTGCCAGCAGCCGTGAGTGGGAAGGCGAGACCCAGTACTTC. The chain recombines TRBV13 with TRBJ2-5; D unresolved. The CDR3 runs 14 residues. Germline CDR1 is PRHDT and CDR2 is FYEKMQ (reference sequence). Trimming took off 5 bases at V and 5 bases at J, with 15 bases between the two ends.

This clonotype was seen ten or more times. The CDR3 nucleotides read TGTGCCAGCAGTTCTAGCGACCAAGAGACCCAGTACTTC. Protein: CASSSSDQETQYF. J is TRBJ2-5 and V is TRBV28; D perhaps matches TRBD2 (6 bases). The length of the CDR3 is 13 residues. Germline V gene data show CDR1 as MDHEN and CDR2 as SYDVKM. With 4 bases removed from V and 0 bases from J, the gap between germline ends came to 6 bases.

This clonotype occurred a few times. The J gene is TRBJ2-2, the V gene TRBV6-9; possible D gene TRBD2, 6 bases. From germline, CDR1 is MNHGY and CDR2 SVAAGI. V was trimmed by 3 bases and J by 3 bases, leaving 11 bases between them. CDR3 length: 15 residues. CDR3 loop: CASSYSGGYTGELFF. In nucleotides, the CDR3 is TGTGCCAGCAGTTACTCCGGGGGTTACACCGGGGAGCTGTTTTTT.

This clonotype was seen at least ten times. The chain carries TRBV6-1 and TRBJ1-6; no definite D call. The CDR3 length is 14 residues. Germline CDR1 reads MNHNS; CDR2 reads SASEGT. V dropped 7 bases and J dropped 12 bases, with 19 bases sitting between them. CDR3 bases: TGTGCCAGCACCCTGGTGGAAGGCGGCGGACCCCTCCACTTT. Encoded protein: CASTLVEGGGPLHF.

This clonotype has a handful of counts. The chain links TRBV7-2 to TRBJ1-2; 7 bases are a match to TRBD1. The CDR3 covers 13 residues. After removal of 5 bases from V and 4 bases from J, the junction contained 4 bases not matched to a gene. CDR1 and CDR2 (germline): SGHTA, FQGNSA. The CDR3 nucleotides are TGTGCCAGCAGCCCAGGGGGTAGCTATGGCTACACCTTC. Translation: CASSPGGSYGYTF.

J is TRBJ2-7 and V is TRBV11-2; D is possibly TRBD1 (5 bases). The germline V and J ends were trimmed by 5 bases and 5 bases, with 13 bases remaining between them. This CDR3 has 13 amino acids. The V gene's germline CDR1 is SGHAT and CDR2 FQNNGV. This chain's CDR3 is CASSQDPGNEQYF. CDR3 bases: TGTGCCAGCAGCCAAGACCCAGGGAACGAGCAGTACTTC.

This clonotype has ten or more counts. The CDR3 protein is CASRSAGMNTEAFF. As DNA, the CDR3 is TGTGCCAGCAGGAGTGCGGGTATGAACACTGAAGCTTTCTTT. The genes are TRBV6-1 and TRBJ1-1, with D uncertain. The length of the CDR3 is 14 residues. The germline V gene encodes CDR1 MNHNS and CDR2 SASEGT. The ends were cut back, 6 bases at V and 0 bases at J, with 11 bases in the middle.